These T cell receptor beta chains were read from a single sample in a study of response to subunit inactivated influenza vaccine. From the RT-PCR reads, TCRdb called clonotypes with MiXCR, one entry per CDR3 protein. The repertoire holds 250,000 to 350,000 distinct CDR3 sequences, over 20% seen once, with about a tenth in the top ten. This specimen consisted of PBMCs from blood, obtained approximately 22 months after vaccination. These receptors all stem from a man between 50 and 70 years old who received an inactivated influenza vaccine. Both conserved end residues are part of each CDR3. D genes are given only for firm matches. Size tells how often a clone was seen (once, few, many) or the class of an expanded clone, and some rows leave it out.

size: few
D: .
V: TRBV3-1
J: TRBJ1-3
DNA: TGTGCCAGCAGCCAAATACAGGGAAACACCATATATTTT
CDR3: CASSQIQGNTIYF

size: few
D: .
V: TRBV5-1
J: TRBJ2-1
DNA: TGCGCCAGCAGCTTCTTCTGGACAGAAGCCTACAATGAGCAGTTCTTC
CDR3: CASSFFWTEAYNEQFF

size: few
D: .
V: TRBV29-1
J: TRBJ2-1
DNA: TGCAGCGTTGGGGCAGGGGATCGCGGTGAGCAGTTCTTC
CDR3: CSVGAGDRGEQFF

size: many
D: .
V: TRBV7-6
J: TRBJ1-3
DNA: TGTGCCAGCAGCTCGGGTTTCTCTGGAAACACCATATATTTT
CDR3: CASSSGFSGNTIYF

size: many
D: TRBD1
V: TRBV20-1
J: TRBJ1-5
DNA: TGCAGTGCTAGCCCCGGGACAGGGCATCAGCCCCAGCATTTT
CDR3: CSASPGTGHQPQHF

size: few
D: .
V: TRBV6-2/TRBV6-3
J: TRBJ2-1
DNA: TGTGCCAGCAGTTCCGGACGGTGGACGAGCTCCTACAATGAGCAGTTCTTC
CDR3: CASSSGRWTSSYNEQFF

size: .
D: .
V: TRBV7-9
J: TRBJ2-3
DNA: TGTGCCAGCAGCCCCCCAGGGAAGGACACAGATACGCAGTATTTT
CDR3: CASSPPGKDTDTQYF

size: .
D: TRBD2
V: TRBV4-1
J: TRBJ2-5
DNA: TGCGCCAGCAGCCAAAATCCCGGACTAGCGGGGCTGGAGACCCAGTACTTC
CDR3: CASSQNPGLAGLETQYF

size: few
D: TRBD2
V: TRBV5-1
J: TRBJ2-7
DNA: TGCGCCAGCAGGTCTAGCGGGACCTACGAGCAGTACTTC
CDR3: CASRSSGTYEQYF

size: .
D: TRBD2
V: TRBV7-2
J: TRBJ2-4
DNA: TGTGCCAGCAGCTTAGCAGCGGGAGAAAACATTCAGTACTTC
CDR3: CASSLAAGENIQYF

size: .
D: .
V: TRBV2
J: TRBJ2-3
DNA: TGTGCCATCTCTTTAACCTCGGCTAGCACAGATACGCAGTATTTT
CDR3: CAISLTSASTDTQYF

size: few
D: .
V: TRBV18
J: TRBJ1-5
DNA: TGTGCCAGCTCACTGGGAAATGGCAATCAGCCCCAGCATTTT
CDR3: CASSLGNGNQPQHF

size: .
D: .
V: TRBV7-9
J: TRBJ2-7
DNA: TGTGCCAGCAGCTTAACGGCAGGGGACACCTACGAGCAGTACTTC
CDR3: CASSLTAGDTYEQYF

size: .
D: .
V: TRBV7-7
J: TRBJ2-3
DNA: TGTGCCAGCAGCTTATCCGTGGGAGGAAATTTCGGCACGCAGTATTTT
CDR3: CASSLSVGGNFGTQYF

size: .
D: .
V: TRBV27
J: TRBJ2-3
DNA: TGTGCCAGCAGTGCCCCAACTAGCCTGATAAGCACAGATACGCAGTATTTT
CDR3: CASSAPTSLISTDTQYF

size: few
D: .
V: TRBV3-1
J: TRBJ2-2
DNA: TGTGCCAGCAGCCAAGCTACCGGGGAGCTGTTTTTT
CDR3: CASSQATGELFF

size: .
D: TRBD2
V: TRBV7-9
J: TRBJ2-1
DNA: TGTGCCAGCAGCTTAGGTCGGGGGGGATTCGTCAATGAGCAGTTCTTC
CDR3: CASSLGRGGFVNEQFF

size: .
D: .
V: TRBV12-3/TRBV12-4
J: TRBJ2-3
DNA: TGTGCCAGCAGCCCGGGACGGGGCACAGATACGCAGTATTTT
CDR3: CASSPGRGTDTQYF

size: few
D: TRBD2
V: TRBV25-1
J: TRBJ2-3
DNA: TGTGCCAGCAGTGATCTAGCGGGAGTTGCAGATACGCAGTATTTT
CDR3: CASSDLAGVADTQYF

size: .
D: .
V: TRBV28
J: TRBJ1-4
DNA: TGTGCCAGCAGTCCCGGGACTTCTAGGAGGGAAAAAATGTTTTTT
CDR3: CASSPGTSRREKMFF

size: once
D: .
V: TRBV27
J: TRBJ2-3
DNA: TGTGCCAGCAGTTTATTAGGGCCACGGACAGATACGCAGTATTTT
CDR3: CASSLLGPRTDTQYF

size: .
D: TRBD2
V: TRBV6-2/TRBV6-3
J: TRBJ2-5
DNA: TGTGCCAGCAGCCGTATTGGGACTAGGGCTGAGACCCAGTACTTC
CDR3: CASSRIGTRAETQYF

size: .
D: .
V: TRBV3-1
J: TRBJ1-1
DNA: TGTGCCAGCAGCCAACTAACAGGCCGCACTGAAGCTTTCTTT
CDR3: CASSQLTGRTEAFF

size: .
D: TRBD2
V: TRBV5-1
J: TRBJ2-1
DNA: TGCGCCAGCAGCAGGACCGGGACTAGCGGGGCGTGGGTTGAGCAGATCTTC
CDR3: CASSRTGTSGAWVEQIF

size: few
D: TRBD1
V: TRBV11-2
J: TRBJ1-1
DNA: TGTGCCAGCAGCTTATATCAGGGGGACACTGAAGCTTTCTTT
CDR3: CASSLYQGDTEAFF

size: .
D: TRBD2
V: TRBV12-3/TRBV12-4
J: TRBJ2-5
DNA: TGTGCCAGCAGTTTCTCTAGCGGGGTTCAAGAGACCCAGTACTTC
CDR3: CASSFSSGVQETQYF

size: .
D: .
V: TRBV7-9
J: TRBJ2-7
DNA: TGTGCCAGCAGCTTCTCGGGACACCGCCACGAGCAGTACTTC
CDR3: CASSFSGHRHEQYF

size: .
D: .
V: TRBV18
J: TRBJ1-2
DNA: TGTGCCAGCTCACCCATCGGGGAGGCCACCCGAAACTATGGCTACACCTTC
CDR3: CASSPIGEATRNYGYTF

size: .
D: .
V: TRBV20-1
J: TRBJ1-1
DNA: TGCAGTGCTAGATCAGACCCGAACACTGAAGCTTTCTTT
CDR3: CSARSDPNTEAFF

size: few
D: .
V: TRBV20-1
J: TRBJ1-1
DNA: TGCAGTGCTAGAGAAGGAAAAACTGAAGCTTTCTTT
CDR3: CSAREGKTEAFF

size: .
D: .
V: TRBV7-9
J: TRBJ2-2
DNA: TGTGCCAGCAGCTTAGTGGAGAGAGGGGAGCTGTTTTTT
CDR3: CASSLVERGELFF